What follows describes a single TCR beta chain. The study ran its PCR with 60 Vbeta and 13 Jbeta primers. Repertoires were generated with immunoSEQ multiplex PCR, while TCRdb's copy carries only in-frame clones and drops some. The sample contains 95,000 to 150,000 clones, about three fifths of which appear only once. These data originate in a study of cytomegalovirus exposure and HLA in healthy donors. Study-level information: Early released data had tens of millions of unique TCRs, all coming from HLA-typed donors.

The V segment lost 4 bases and the J segment 4 bases; nucleotides outside the gene matches: 5. The CDR3 runs to 14 residues. Germline V gives CDR1 SGHRS, CDR2 YFSETQ. The chain employs TRBV5-1 and TRBJ1-5; 7 bases align to TRBD1. This receptor was taken from a woman in her thirties or forties in good health and CMV-seropositive. Material for sequencing was PBMCs. CDR3 amino acids: CASSGGQPNQPQHF. The DNA for the CDR3 is TGCGCCAGCAGCGGGGGACAGCCTAATCAGCCCCAGCATTTT.